The rows below give T cell receptor beta chains drawn from one sample of a study of cytomegalovirus exposure and HLA in healthy donors. TCRdb's copy holds only in-frame clones and misses some; the assay was immunoSEQ multiplex PCR. The sample lists fewer than 100,000 clones; around 79% were seen once. The sequencing input was PBMCs. These receptors were obtained from a female donor in good health and CMV-seronegative. CDR3s include the opening cysteine and the closing phenylalanine or tryptophan. The D gene is left open where the match is weak. Expanded clones are given a class, and other clones once, few, many or no size at all.

TRBV6-5	TRBJ2-7	.	TRBD1	TGTGCCAGCAGTTTGACAGGGACCGAGCAGTACTTC	CASSLTGTEQYF
TRBV28	TRBJ1-5	.	.	TGTGCCAGCAGCTCCACGGTGGTGAGCAATCAGCCCCAGCATTTT	CASSSTVVSNQPQHF
TRBV19	TRBJ1-4	.	.	TGTGCCAGTAGGCGGTTGAGGGCGATAGTAGGTGCAACTAATGAAAAACTGTTTTTT	CASRRLRAIVGATNEKLFF
TRBV5-1	TRBJ2-1	.	TRBD2	TGCGCCAGCAGCTTGGGGGGGGGACTAGCGGACAATGAGCAGTTCTTC	CASSLGGGLADNEQFF
TRBV28	TRBJ2-7	.	TRBD1	TGTGCCAGCAGTTTGGGGGGACAGGGCAGGGAAGAGCAGTACTTC	CASSLGGQGREEQYF
TRBV7-3	TRBJ2-7	.	TRBD1	TGTGCCAGCAGCAATCCGGGACAGCAGGATGGGCAGTACTTC	CASSNPGQQDGQYF
TRBV5-4	TRBJ2-7	.	.	TGTGCCAGCAGCTCGAGGAGGGACGACGAGCAGTACTTC	CASSSRRDDEQYF
TRBV5-4	TRBJ2-7	.	.	TGTGCCAGCAGCACAACTGACAACTACGAGCAGTACTTC	CASSTTDNYEQYF
TRBV30	TRBJ2-3	.	.	TGTGCCTGGAGTCCCAACACAGATACGCAGTATTTT	CAWSPNTDTQYF
TRBV25-1	TRBJ2-3	once	TRBD2	TGTGCCAGCAGTGATAGACTAGCGGGGCTCACAGATACGCAGTATTTT	CASSDRLAGLTDTQYF
TRBV5-1	TRBJ2-1	few	.	TGCGCCAGCAGCTTCTTGAGGGAGCAGTTCTTC	CASSFLREQFF
TRBV29-1	TRBJ2-7	.	TRBD1	TGCAGCGTTGAAGGTGGGGACAGTTCCTACGAGCAGTACTTC	CSVEGGDSSYEQYF
TRBV14	TRBJ2-2	.	.	TGTGCCAGCAGCCAAGCCCGGGCCGGGGAGCTGTTTTTT	CASSQARAGELFF
TRBV7-2	TRBJ1-1	.	.	TGTGCCAGCAGCTCTGACAGGAACACTGAAGCTTTCTTT	CASSSDRNTEAFF
TRBV2	TRBJ1-5	.	.	TGTGCCAGCAACAAAGGGGTATCAAATCAGCCCCAGCATTTT	CASNKGVSNQPQHF
TRBV5-1	TRBJ2-2	.	TRBD1	TGCGCCAGCAGCTTGCCTCAGGGGGCAGGCGGGGAGCTGTTTTTT	CASSLPQGAGGELFF
TRBV2	TRBJ1-5	.	.	TGTGCCAGCAGTGAAAGTCAGGGGCTGGTAAGTCAGCCCCAGCATTTT	CASSESQGLVSQPQHF
TRBV6-1	TRBJ2-2	.	.	TGTGCCAGCAGTGCACTTACAGCAAACACCGGGGAGCTGTTTTTT	CASSALTANTGELFF
TRBV7-9	TRBJ1-1	few	TRBD1	TGTGCCAGCAGCTCCCCGAGGTTGGTGGACAGGGCGAACACTGAAGCTTTCTTT	CASSSPRLVDRANTEAFF
TRBV4-2	TRBJ2-1	.	.	TGTGCCAGCAGCCAAGATAGTGGGGCGGACAATGAGCAGTTCTTC	CASSQDSGADNEQFF
TRBV14	TRBJ2-5	.	TRBD1	TGTGCCAGCAGCCCCAGAGGGGGCGTGGGACAAGAGACCCAGTACTTC	CASSPRGGVGQETQYF
TRBV9	TRBJ2-7	once	TRBD1	TGTGCCAGCAGCTTCCGGGACAGGAGCTCCTACGAGCAGTACTTC	CASSFRDRSSYEQYF
TRBV4-1	TRBJ1-5	few	.	TGCGCCAGCATATTGGACACTGGGGAGGATCAGCCCCAGCATTTT	CASILDTGEDQPQHF
TRBV28	TRBJ2-7	.	TRBD1	TGTGCCAGCAGTTTATGGGAATTCGACAGGGTCTACGAGCAGTACTTC	CASSLWEFDRVYEQYF
TRBV4-2	TRBJ1-1	.	.	TGTGCCAGCAGCCCAGACTTGGACAGCAACACTGAAGCTTTCTTT	CASSPDLDSNTEAFF
TRBV5-1	TRBJ2-6	.	.	TGCGCCAGCAGCCCATCTGGGGCCAACGTCCTGACTTTC	CASSPSGANVLTF
TRBV7-8	TRBJ2-7	few	TRBD2	TGTGCCAGCAGCCCCCACCGACTAGCGGGGGGCCTTTCCTACGAGCAGTACTTC	CASSPHRLAGGLSYEQYF
TRBV6-5	TRBJ2-1	.	.	TGTGCCAGCCGCCGAGCGATCCAGGGGATTAATGAGCAGTTCTTC	CASRRAIQGINEQFF
TRBV4-3	TRBJ2-7	.	.	TGCGCCAGCAGCCAAGATTTGACAGCGCCTTCCTACGAGCAGTACTTC	CASSQDLTAPSYEQYF
TRBV5-1	TRBJ2-1	.	.	TGCGCCAGCTTCAAGACAGGAGGATACAATGAGCAGTTCTTC	CASFKTGGYNEQFF
TRBV2	TRBJ1-2	.	TRBD1	TGTGCCAGCAAACCGGGACAGGGCAACTATGGCTACACCTTC	CASKPGQGNYGYTF
TRBV7-9	TRBJ2-3	.	TRBD1	TGTGCCAGCAGCTTATCGACAGGGACGCAGTATTTT	CASSLSTGTQYF
TRBV7-6	TRBJ2-7	.	.	TGTGCCAGCAGCCCCTCGACTGGCTACGAGCAGTACTTC	CASSPSTGYEQYF
TRBV9	TRBJ2-4	.	.	TGTGCCAGCAGCGTAGAGGCTATTGACGGGGGCAAAAACATTCAGTACTTC	CASSVEAIDGGKNIQYF
TRBV18	TRBJ1-3	once	.	TGTGCCAGCTCACCGCGCGGGGGCACTGGAAACACCATATATTTT	CASSPRGGTGNTIYF
TRBV6-6	TRBJ2-7	.	TRBD2	TGTGCCAGCAGTTACATGTCTAGCGGGAGAGGGCAGTACTTC	CASSYMSSGRGQYF
TRBV27	TRBJ2-2	.	.	TGTGCCAGCAGTAACCCCCTAGCAACCGGGGAGCTGTTTTTT	CASSNPLATGELFF
TRBV27	TRBJ2-5	.	TRBD2	TGTGCCAGCAGTTGGCTAGCGGGAGTAAGGGAGACCCAGTACTTC	CASSWLAGVRETQYF
TRBV6-4	TRBJ2-3	.	TRBD2	TGTGCCAGCAGTCCCCTTAGCGGGGGGACCTTGGATACGCAGTATTTT	CASSPLSGGTLDTQYF
TRBV6-5	TRBJ2-1	.	TRBD2	TGTGCCAGCAGTCGAGAACTAGCGGGATTGCGAGAGCAGTTCTTC	CASSRELAGLREQFF
TRBV16	TRBJ1-4	.	.	TGTGCCAGCAGCCAATCGAGGGAAAAACTGTTTTTT	CASSQSREKLFF
TRBV9	TRBJ1-2	.	.	TGTGCCAGCAGCGTAGATACTAACTATGGCTACACCTTC	CASSVDTNYGYTF
TRBV6-5	TRBJ1-1	.	.	TGTGCCAGCAGTTACTCGAGCTCCCGAGTCAACACTGAAGCTTTCTTT	CASSYSSSRVNTEAFF
TRBV27	TRBJ2-3	.	TRBD2	TGTGCCAGCAGGACCGGGGGGAGAGGCACAGATACGCAGTATTTT	CASRTGGRGTDTQYF
TRBV4-2	TRBJ1-1	few	.	TGTGCCAGCAGCCAGGGACTCTCTTACACTGAAGCTTTCTTT	CASSQGLSYTEAFF